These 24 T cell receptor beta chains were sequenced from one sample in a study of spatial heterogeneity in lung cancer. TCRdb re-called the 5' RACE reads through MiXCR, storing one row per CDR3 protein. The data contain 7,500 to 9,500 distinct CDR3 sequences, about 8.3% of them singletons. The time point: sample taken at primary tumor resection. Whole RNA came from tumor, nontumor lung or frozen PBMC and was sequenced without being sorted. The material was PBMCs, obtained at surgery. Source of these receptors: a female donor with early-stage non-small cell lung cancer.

Here the CDR3 DNA reads TGTGCCAGCAGTTTGGGGCGCGGGGGTTACAATGAGCAGTTCTTC. Its protein product is CASSLGRGGYNEQFF. The rearrangement uses TRBV12-3 or TRBV12-4 and TRBJ2-1, with 7 positions matching TRBD2. The CDR3 loop spans 15 amino acids. V trimming: 3 bases; J trimming: 4 bases; junction bases outside the gene matches: 6.

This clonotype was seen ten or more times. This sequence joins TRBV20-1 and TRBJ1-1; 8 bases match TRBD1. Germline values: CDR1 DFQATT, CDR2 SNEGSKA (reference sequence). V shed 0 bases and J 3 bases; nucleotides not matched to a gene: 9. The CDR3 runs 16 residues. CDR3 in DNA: TGCAGTGCTAGAGATAGGGCAGGGGGCGCGTACACTGAAGCTTTCTTT. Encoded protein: CSARDRAGGAYTEAFF.

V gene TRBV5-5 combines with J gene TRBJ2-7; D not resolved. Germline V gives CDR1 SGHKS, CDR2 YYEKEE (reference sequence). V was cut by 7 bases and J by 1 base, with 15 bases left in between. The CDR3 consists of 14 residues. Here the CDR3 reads CASARAVQSYEQYF. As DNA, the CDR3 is TGTGCCAGCGCTAGAGCAGTTCAATCCTACGAGCAGTACTTC.

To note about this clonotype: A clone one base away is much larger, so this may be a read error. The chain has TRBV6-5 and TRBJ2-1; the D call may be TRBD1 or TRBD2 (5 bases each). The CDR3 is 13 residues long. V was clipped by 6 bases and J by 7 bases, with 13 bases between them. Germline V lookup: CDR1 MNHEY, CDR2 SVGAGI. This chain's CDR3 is CASRTWGGNEQFF. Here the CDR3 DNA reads TGTGCCAGCAGGACATGGGGCGGGAATGAGCAGTTCTTC.

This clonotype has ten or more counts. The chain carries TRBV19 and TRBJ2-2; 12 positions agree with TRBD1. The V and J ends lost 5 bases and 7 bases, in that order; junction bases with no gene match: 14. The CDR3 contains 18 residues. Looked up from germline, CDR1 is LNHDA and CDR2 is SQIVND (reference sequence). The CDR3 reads CASSFNLRDRGRIGELFF. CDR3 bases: TGTGCCAGTAGTTTTAACCTCCGGGACAGGGGGCGGATCGGGGAGCTGTTTTTT.

CDR3 residues: CASSQTGLPNEKLFF. In DNA, the CDR3 is TGTGCCAGCTCACAAACAGGGTTGCCTAATGAAAAACTGTTTTTT. V is TRBV18 and J is TRBJ1-4; TRBD1 is a possible D gene (6 bases). Germline values: CDR1 KGHSH, CDR2 LQKENI. The length of the CDR3 is 15 residues. V lost 4 bases to trimming and J lost 3 bases, with 12 bases between them. Based on the CDR3 plus reference TRBV18 and TRBJ1-4, the full variable domain is NAGVMQNPRHLVRRRGQEARLRCSPMKGHSHVYWYRQLPEEGLKFMVYLQKENIIDESGMPKERFSAEFPKEGPSILRIQQVVRGDSAAYFCASSQTGLPNEKLFFGSGTQLSVL.

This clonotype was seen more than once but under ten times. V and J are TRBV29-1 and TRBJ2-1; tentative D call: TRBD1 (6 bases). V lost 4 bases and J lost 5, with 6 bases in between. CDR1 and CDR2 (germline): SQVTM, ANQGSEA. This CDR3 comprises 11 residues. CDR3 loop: CSVAGDNEQFF. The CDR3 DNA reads TGCAGCGTTGCAGGGGACAATGAGCAGTTCTTC.

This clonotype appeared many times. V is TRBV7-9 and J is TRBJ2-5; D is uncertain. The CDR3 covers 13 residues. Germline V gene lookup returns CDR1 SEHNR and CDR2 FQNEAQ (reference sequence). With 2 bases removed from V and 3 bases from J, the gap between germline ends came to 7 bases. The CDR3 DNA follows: TGTGCCAGCAGCTTATTGGGCGAAGAGACCCAGTACTTC. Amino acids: CASSLLGEETQYF.

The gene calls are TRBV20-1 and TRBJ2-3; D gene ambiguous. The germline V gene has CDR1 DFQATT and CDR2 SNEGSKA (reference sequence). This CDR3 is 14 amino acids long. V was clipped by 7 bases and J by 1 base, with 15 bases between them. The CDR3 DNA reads TGCAGTGACCCCAATCCGGAACGCACAGATACGCAGTATTTT. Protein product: CSDPNPERTDTQYF.

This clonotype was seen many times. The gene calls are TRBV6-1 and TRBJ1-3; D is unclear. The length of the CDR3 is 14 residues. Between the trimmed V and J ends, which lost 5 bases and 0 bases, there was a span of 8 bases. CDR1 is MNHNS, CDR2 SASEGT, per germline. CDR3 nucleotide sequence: TGTGCCAGCAGTCCCTCTATCTCTGGAAACACCATATATTTT. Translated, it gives CASSPSISGNTIYF.

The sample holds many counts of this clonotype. CDR3 sequence: CASSPSRGNTEAFF. Written as DNA, the CDR3 is TGTGCCAGCTCACCATCCAGGGGCAACACTGAAGCTTTCTTT. The chain carries TRBV18 and TRBJ1-1, with D possibly being TRBD1 (6 bases). The CDR3 covers 14 residues. Germline CDR1 and CDR2: KGHSH and LQKENI. V lost 2 bases, J lost 2 bases, and 9 bases lay in between. Full variable domain (outside the CDR3, taken from reference TRBV18 and TRBJ1-1): NAGVMQNPRHLVRRRGQEARLRCSPMKGHSHVYWYRQLPEEGLKFMVYLQKENIIDESGMPKERFSAEFPKEGPSILRIQQVVRGDSAAYFCASSPSRGNTEAFFGQGTRLTVV.

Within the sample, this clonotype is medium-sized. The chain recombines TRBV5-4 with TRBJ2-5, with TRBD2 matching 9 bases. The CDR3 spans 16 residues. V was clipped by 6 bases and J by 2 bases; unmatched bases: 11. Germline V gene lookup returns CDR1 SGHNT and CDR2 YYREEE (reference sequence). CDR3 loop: CASNTGRGLAQETQYF. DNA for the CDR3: TGTGCCAGCAACACAGGAAGGGGACTAGCACAAGAGACCCAGTACTTC.

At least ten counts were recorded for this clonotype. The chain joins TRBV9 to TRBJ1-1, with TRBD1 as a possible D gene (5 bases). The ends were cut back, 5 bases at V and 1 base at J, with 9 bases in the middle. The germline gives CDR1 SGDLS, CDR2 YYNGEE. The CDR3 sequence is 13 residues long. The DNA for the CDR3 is TGTGCCAGCAGTGAAACAGGGAACACTGAAGCTTTCTTT. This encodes CASSETGNTEAFF.

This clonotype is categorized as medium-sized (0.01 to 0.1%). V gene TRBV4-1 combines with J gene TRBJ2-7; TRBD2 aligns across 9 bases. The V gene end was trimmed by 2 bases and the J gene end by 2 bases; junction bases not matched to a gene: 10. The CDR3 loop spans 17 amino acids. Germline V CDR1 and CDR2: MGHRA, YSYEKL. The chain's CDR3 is CASSQRATSGLTYEQYF. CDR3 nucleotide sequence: TGCGCCAGCAGCCAAAGGGCCACTAGCGGGCTAACCTACGAGCAGTACTTC.

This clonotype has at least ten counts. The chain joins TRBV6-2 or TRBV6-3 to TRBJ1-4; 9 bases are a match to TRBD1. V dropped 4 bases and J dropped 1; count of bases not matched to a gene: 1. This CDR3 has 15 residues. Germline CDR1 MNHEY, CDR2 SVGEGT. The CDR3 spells CASSSGQGTNEKLFF. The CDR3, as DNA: TGTGCCAGCAGTTCGGGACAGGGAACTAATGAAAAACTGTTTTTT.

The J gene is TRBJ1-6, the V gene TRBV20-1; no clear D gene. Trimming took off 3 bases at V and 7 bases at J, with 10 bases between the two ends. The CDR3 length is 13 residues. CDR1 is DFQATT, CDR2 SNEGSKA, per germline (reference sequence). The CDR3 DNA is TGCAGTGCTAGTTTCGGAGCCAATTCACCCCTCCACTTT. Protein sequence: CSASFGANSPLHF.

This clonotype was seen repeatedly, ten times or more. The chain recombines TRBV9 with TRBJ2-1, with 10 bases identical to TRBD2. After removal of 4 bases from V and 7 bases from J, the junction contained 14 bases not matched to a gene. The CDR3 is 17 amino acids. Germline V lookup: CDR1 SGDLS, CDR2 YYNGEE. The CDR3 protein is CASSPTSWASGGNEQFF. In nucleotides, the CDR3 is TGTGCCAGCAGCCCGACGTCCTGGGCTAGCGGGGGAAATGAGCAGTTCTTC.

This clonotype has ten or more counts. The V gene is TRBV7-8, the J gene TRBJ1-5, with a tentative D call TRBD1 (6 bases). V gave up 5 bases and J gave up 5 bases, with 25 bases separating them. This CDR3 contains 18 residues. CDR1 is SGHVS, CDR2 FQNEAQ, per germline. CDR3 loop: CASSRDFGTGRVDQPQHF. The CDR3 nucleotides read TGTGCCAGCAGCCGCGACTTCGGTACAGGGCGGGTCGATCAGCCCCAGCATTTT.

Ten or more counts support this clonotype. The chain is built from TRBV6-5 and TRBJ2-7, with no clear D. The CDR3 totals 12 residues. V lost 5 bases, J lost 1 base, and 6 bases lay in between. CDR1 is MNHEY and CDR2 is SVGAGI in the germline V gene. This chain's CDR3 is CASSPSSYEQYF. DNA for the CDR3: TGTGCCAGCAGTCCAAGTTCCTACGAGCAGTACTTC.

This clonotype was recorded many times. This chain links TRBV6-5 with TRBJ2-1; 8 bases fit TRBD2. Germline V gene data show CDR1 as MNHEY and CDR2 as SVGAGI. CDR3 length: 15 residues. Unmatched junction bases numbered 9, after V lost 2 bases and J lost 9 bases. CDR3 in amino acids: CASSYHSGTGSEQFF. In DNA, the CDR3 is TGTGCCAGCAGTTACCATAGCGGGACTGGAAGTGAGCAGTTCTTC.

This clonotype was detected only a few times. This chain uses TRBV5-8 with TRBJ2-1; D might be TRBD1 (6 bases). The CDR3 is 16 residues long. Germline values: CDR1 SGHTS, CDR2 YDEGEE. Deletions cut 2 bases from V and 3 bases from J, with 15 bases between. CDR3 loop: CASSLIGGAFYNEQFF. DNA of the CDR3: TGTGCCAGCAGCTTAATTGGGGGCGCTTTCTACAATGAGCAGTTCTTC.

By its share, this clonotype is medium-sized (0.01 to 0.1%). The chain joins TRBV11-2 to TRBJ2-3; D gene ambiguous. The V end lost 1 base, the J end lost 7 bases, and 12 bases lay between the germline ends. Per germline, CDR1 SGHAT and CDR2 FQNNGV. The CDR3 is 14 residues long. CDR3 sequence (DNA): TGTGCCAGCAGCTTAGCTCACAGCGCAAATACGCAGTATTTT. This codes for CASSLAHSANTQYF.

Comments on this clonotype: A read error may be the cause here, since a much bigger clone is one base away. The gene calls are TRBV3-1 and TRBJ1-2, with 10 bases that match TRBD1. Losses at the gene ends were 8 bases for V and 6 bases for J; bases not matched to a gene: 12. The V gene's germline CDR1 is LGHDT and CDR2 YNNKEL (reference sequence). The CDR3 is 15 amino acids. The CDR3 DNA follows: TGTGCCAGCGCTGGAACGGGACAGGGGATAAATGGCTACACCTTC. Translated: CASAGTGQGINGYTF.

CDR3 loop: CASSATLQGSLFF. In DNA, the CDR3 is TGTGCCAGCAGTGCCACGCTTCAGGGATCGTTATTCTTT. The rearrangement joins TRBV6-4 to TRBJ1-1; TRBD1 is a possible D gene (5 bases). Trimming removed 4 bases at V and 14 bases at J, with 20 bases between. Germline-derived CDR1 and CDR2 are MRHNA and SNTAGT. There are 13 residues in the CDR3.